This T cell receptor (beta chain) was sequenced for a study of T cells after yellow fever vaccination (dated by TCRdb to about 2019). Regarding the study in general: The SMART-Seq v4 Ultra Low Input RNA kit was used to prepare libraries from fractions with low cell numbers. To track T-cell clones before and after primary and booster YFV17D yellow fever vaccination, bulk TCR alpha and beta repertoires were sequenced longitudinally. Blood was collected at multiple timepoints before and after primary and secondary immunization, and bulk PBMC replicates and cell subsets were isolated. The cohort comprised two healthy male donors, one aged 18 to 30 and one aged 30 to 40 years.

The research as a whole found: A small share of clonotypes occurred in both CD4 and CD8 compartments, likely arising from convergent recombination. Computational filtering was needed because FACS-sorted repertoires could contain abundant contaminating clonotypes from the bulk population. Only a couple of donors were included in the study, so the extent to which the findings can be generalized is limited. After the booster, most clones that had expanded after primary vaccination were detected again (nearly 97% of CD4 and 88% of CD8), suggesting broad maintenance of memory. The secondary T-cell response was found to be weaker but faster than the primary response, with a peak reached on day 5 rather than on day 15.

Details on this clonotype: Its antigen is still unknown. The sample holds no much larger clone one base away, and base qualities are not on file.

Explained via the paper, the treatment or condition label denotes: live attenuated yellow fever vaccine strain. At each blood-draw timepoint, two biological replicates of bulk PBMCs were collected. PBMCs were isolated from peripheral blood using a standard Ficoll-Paque protocol. RNA was extracted with TriZol from bulk PBMCs, CD4 and CD8 fractions, and dextramer-positive and dextramer-negative fractions. CDR3 length: 12 amino acids, cysteine to phenylalanine. Just the 36-base CDR3 DNA is kept, in frame starting at base 1. The germline V and J ends show losses of 6 bases and 9 bases respectively, and no gene match explains 7 bases of the junction. Via the germline V gene, CDR1 is SGHTA and CDR2 FQGNSA. TCR cDNA was synthesized by 5'RACE template switching, through which a universal primer site and unique molecular identifiers were introduced. Priming of cDNA synthesis was performed from both the TCR alpha and TCR beta constant segments. Two PCR steps were used to amplify libraries, with sample barcodes and sequencing adapters being added in the second step. Libraries were sequenced on Illumina HiSeq 2500 (2x100 bp) or NovaSeq (2x150 bp). The authors processed their data as follows. MIGEC handled demultiplexing of reads and collapsing into UMI consensus sequences, while MiXCR performed V(D)J alignment. Vaccine-responding clonotypes were identified with edgeR using replicate PBMC samples, with FDR below 0.01 and a log2 fold change above 5 up to day 15 being required. Each bulk clonotype was labeled CD4 or CD8 based on which sequenced repertoire, CD4 or CD8, contained the clonotype at higher abundance. TCRdb applied fastp at Q25 and MiXCR to the public reads, then kept only in-frame beta chains. For every CDR3 protein sequence, its rows merge into one entry that carries the most common genes and DNA. For this entry, the V and J calls and clone size follow TCRdb and not the study's own pipeline. Counted in this sample were roughly 500,000 distinct CDR3 sequences; roughly 19% of them appeared once. The ten largest clones represent roughly 13% of the sample.

This material consisted of PBMCs, taken 15 days after the yellow fever booster vaccination. This TCR came from a man aged 30-40 years who received the YFV17D yellow fever vaccine. The chain is made from TRBV7-2 and TRBJ2-5; TRBD1 lines up with 7 middle nucleotides. The DNA sequence is given as TGTGCCAGCAGACCCGACCAGGGGGCCCAGTACTTC. It encodes CASRPDQGAQYF.